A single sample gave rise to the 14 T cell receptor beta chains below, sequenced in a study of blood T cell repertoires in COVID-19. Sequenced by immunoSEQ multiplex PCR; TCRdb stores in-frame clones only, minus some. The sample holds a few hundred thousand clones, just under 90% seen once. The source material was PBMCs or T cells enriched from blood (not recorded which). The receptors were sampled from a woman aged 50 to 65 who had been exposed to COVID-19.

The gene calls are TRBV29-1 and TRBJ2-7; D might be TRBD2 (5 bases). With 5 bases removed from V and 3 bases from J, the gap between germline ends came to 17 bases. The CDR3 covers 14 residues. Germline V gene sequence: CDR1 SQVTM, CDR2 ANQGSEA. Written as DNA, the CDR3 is TGCAGCGTTTCTAACGGACCCGGGGTCTACGAGCAGTACTTC. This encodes CSVSNGPGVYEQYF.

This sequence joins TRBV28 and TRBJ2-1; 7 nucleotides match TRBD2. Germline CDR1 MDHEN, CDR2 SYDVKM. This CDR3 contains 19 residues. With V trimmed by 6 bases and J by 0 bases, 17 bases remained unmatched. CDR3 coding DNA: TGTGCCAGCAGCACTAGGCGGGCGGGGGAGAGGAGCTCCTACAATGAGCAGTTCTTC. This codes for CASSTRRAGERSSYNEQFF.

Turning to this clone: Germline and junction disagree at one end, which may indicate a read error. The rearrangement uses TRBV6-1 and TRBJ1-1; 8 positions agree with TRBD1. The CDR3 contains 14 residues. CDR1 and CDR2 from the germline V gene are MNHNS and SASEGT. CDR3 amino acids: CASREGTGWTEAFF. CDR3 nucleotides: TGTGCCAGCAGGGAAGGGACAGGATGGACTGAAGCTTTCTTT.

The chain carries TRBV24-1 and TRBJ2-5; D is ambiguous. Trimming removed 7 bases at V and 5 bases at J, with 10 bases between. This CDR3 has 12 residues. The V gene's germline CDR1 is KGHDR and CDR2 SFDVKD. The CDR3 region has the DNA TGTGCCACCAGCCAGCCCGGGGAGACCCAGTACTTC. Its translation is CATSQPGETQYF.

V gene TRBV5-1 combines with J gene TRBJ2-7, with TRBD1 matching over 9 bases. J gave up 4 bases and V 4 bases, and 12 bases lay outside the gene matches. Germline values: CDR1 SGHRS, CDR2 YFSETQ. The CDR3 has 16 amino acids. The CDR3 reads CASSVLGTGTGYEQYF. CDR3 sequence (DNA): TGCGCCAGCAGCGTACTCGGGACAGGGACTGGGTACGAGCAGTACTTC. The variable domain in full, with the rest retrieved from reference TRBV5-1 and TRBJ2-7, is KAGVTQTPRYLIKTRGQQVTLSCSPISGHRSVSWYQQTPGQGLQFLFEYFSETQRNKGNFPGRFSGRQFSNSRSEMNVSTLELGDSALYLCASSVLGTGTGYEQYFGPGTRLTVT.

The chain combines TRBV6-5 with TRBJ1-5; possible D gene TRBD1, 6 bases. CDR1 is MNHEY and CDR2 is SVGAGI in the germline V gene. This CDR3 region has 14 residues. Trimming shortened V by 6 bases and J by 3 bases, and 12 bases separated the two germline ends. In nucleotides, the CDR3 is TGTGCCAGCAGGGGACACCAGTACAATCAGCCCCAGCATTTT. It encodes CASRGHQYNQPQHF.

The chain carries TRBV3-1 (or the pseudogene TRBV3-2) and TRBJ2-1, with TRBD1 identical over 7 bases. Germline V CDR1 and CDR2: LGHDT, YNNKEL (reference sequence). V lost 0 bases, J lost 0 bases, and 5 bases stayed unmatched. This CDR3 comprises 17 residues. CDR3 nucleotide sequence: TGTGCCAGCAGCCAAGAACCAGGGGGTAGCTCCTACAATGAGCAGTTCTTC. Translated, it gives CASSQEPGGSSYNEQFF.

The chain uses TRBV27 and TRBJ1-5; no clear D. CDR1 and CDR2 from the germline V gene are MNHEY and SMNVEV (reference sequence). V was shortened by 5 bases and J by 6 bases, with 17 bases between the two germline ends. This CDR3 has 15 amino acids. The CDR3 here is CASSPFALSGQPQHF. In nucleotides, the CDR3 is TGTGCCAGCAGTCCCTTCGCTCTTTCGGGTCAGCCCCAGCATTTT.

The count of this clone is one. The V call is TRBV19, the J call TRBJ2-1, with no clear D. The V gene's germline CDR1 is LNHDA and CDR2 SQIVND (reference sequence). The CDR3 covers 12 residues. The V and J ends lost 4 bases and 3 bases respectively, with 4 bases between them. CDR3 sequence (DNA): TGTGCCAGTAGTAATATCTACAATGAGCAGTTCTTC. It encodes CASSNIYNEQFF.

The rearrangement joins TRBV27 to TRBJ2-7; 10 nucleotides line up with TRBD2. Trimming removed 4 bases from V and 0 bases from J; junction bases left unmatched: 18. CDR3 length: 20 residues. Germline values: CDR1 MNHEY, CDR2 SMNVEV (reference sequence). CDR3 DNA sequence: TGTGCCAGCAGTTCCAACTTGGGGCTAGCGGGGGTAGGCCTCTCCTACGAGCAGTACTTC. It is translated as CASSSNLGLAGVGLSYEQYF.

This CDR3 is CASSQVGQGTYTF. The CDR3 DNA reads as TGTGCCAGCAGCCAAGTGGGACAGGGTACATACACCTTC. The chain joins TRBV14 to TRBJ1-2; 9 nucleotides agree with TRBD1. There are 13 residues in the CDR3. J lost 11 bases, V lost 1 base, and 5 bases had no gene match. CDR1 is SGHDN and CDR2 is FVKESK in the germline V gene.

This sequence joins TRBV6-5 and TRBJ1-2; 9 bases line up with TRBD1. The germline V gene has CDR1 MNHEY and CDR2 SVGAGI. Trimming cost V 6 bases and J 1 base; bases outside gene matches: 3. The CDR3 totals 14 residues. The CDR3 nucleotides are TGTGCCAGCAGAACGACAGGGGGTAACTATGGCTACACCTTC. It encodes CASRTTGGNYGYTF.

The CDR3 protein is CASSPTGRNEQYF. In DNA, the CDR3 is TGTGCCAGCAGCCCGACAGGCCGGAACGAGCAGTACTTC. This sequence joins TRBV27 and TRBJ2-7; D is possibly TRBD1 (6 bases). V lost 6 bases and J lost 5, with 14 bases in between. The CDR3 sequence is 13 residues long. CDR1 and CDR2 from the germline V gene are MNHEY and SMNVEV (reference sequence).

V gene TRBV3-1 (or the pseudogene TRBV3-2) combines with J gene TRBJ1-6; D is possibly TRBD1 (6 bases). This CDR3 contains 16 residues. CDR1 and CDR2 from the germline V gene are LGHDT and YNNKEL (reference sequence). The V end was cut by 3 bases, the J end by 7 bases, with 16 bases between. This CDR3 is CASSQRGAGLNSPLHF. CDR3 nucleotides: TGTGCCAGCAGCCAGCGGGGGGCAGGGCTCAATTCACCCCTCCACTTT.